This entry features one TCR beta chain sequence. Its antigen is still unknown. This sample stems from a study of OX40 agonist ivuxolimab in advanced cancers. Study details: Ivuxolimab, an antibody acting as an agonist of OX40 (CD134), was used to treat patients. Broader study findings: Low levels of normalized T-cell clonal expansion also appeared in some nonresponders. Partial responders at 0.1-3.0 mg/kg had among the lowest clonal expansion.

Germline V CDR1 and CDR2: SGHTS, YDEGEE. The CDR3 length is 13 residues. Trimming left V 2 bases short and J 6 bases short, with 9 bases between. The data were produced by immunoSEQ multiplex PCR, yet TCRdb's version contains in-frame clones alone and is incomplete. Of 80,000 to 100,000 clones listed, about 87% were seen once; the top ten hold 0.79%. The starting material was CD4+ or CD8+ T cells sorted from blood, obtained in a trial of the OX40 agonist ivuxolimab. The clonotype was recovered from an adult with an advanced solid tumor such as melanoma, head and neck, liver or kidney cancer. The genes are TRBV5-8 and TRBJ2-1; no definite D call. The CDR3 DNA reads TGTGCCAGCAGCTTTCCTATGGGCAATGAGCAGTTCTTC. It specifies CASSFPMGNEQFF.